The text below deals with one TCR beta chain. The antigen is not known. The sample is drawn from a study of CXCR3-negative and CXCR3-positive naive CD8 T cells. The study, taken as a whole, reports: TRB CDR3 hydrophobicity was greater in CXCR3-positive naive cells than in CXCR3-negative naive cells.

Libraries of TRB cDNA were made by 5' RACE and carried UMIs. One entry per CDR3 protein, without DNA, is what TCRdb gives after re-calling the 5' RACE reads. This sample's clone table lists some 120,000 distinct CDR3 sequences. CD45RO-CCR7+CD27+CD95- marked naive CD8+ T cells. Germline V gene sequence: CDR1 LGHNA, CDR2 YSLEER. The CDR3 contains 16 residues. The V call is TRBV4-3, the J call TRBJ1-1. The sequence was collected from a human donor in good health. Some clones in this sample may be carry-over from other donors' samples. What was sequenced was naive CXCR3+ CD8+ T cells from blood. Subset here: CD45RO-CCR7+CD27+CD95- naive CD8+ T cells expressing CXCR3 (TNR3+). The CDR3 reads CASSQEVRQENTAALF.